The 8 T cell receptor beta chains in this list originate from one sample, sequenced in a study of cytomegalovirus exposure and HLA in healthy donors. Primers for the PCR totalled 60 Vbeta and 13 Jbeta. Only in-frame clones appear in the TCRdb table, and some are missing; sequencing was by immunoSEQ multiplex PCR. This sample carries roughly 150,000 clones, 85% of them seen once, and the ten largest clones take about 2.3%. Sequencing used PBMCs. These receptors all stem from a woman in her late teens or twenties in good health and CMV-seronegative.

The genes are TRBV19 and TRBJ2-7, with D perhaps matching TRBD2 (6 bases). V lost 7 bases, J lost 3 bases, and 16 bases lay in between. The CDR3 runs to 14 residues. CDR1 and CDR2 (germline): LNHDA, SQIVND (reference sequence). CDR3 coding DNA: TGTGCCAGTACCCCCGGGCAGGACTACTACGAGCAGTACTTC. It encodes CASTPGQDYYEQYF.

The chain has TRBV5-1 and TRBJ1-1, with D possibly TRBD1 on 6 matching bases. CDR3 size: 15 residues. V shed 1 base and J shed 2 bases, with 12 bases lying between them. Germline values: CDR1 SGHRS, CDR2 YFSETQ. DNA for the CDR3: TGCGCCAGCAGCTTGTTGGGGGCTTCCAACACTGAAGCTTTCTTT. It specifies CASSLLGASNTEAFF. Full variable domain (missing parts from reference TRBV5-1 and TRBJ1-1): KAGVTQTPRYLIKTRGQQVTLSCSPISGHRSVSWYQQTPGQGLQFLFEYFSETQRNKGNFPGRFSGRQFSNSRSEMNVSTLELGDSALYLCASSLLGASNTEAFFGQGTRLTVV.

This chain links TRBV7-2 with TRBJ2-1; 14 positions agree with TRBD2. This CDR3 is built from 16 residues. After removal of 5 bases from V and 4 bases from J, the junction contained 4 bases not matched to a gene. CDR1 is SGHTA and CDR2 is FQGNSA in the germline V gene. CDR3 DNA: TGTGCCAGCAGCCCGGGACTAGCGGGAGCGTACAATGAGCAGTTCTTC. It specifies CASSPGLAGAYNEQFF.

This clone was seen only once. V is TRBV30 and J is TRBJ1-1; the D gene is possibly TRBD1 (5 bases). V was cut by 0 bases and J by 11 bases, with 16 bases left in between. The CDR3 has 13 amino acids. Germline values: CDR1 GTSNPN, CDR2 SVGIG (reference sequence). The CDR3 loop reads CAWSVGRVVEAFF. DNA of the CDR3: TGTGCCTGGAGTGTGGGCAGGGTCGTTGAGGCTTTCTTT.

The chain's CDR3 is CASSAPGGGFGNTIYF. The CDR3 DNA sequence: TGTGCCAGCAGCGCCCCTGGGGGGGGTTTTGGAAACACCATATATTTT. The chain combines TRBV7-8 with TRBJ1-3; D is perhaps TRBD1 (5 bases). This CDR3 is 16 amino acids long. V was shortened by 5 bases and J by 3 bases, with 17 bases between the two germline ends. Germline V gene sequence: CDR1 SGHVS, CDR2 FQNEAQ.

This clone has just a few counts. The CDR3: CASSERQGRAFF. DNA of the CDR3: TGTGCCAGCAGTGAGAGACAGGGTCGAGCTTTCTTT. The genes are TRBV2 and TRBJ1-1, with 7 bases identical to TRBD1. Trimming took 3 bases from V and 10 from J; bases not matched to a gene: 5. Germline CDR1 SNHLY, CDR2 FYNNEI. CDR3 length: 12 amino acids.

The chain is built from TRBV11-3 and TRBJ2-1; D is perhaps TRBD2 (5 bases). The germline V and J ends were trimmed by 9 bases and 3 bases, with 12 bases remaining between them. Germline values: CDR1 SGHNT, CDR2 YENEEA. The CDR3 contains 13 residues. In DNA, the CDR3 is TGTGCCAGTGGGCGGGCGAACTACAATGAGCAGTTCTTC. It codes for CASGRANYNEQFF.

J is TRBJ2-7 and V is TRBV5-4; D may be TRBD2 (6 bases). Germline V gives CDR1 SGHNT, CDR2 YYREEE (reference sequence). The CDR3 totals 14 residues. V was shortened by 0 bases and J by 4 bases, with 11 bases between the two germline ends. The CDR3 bases are TGTGCCAGCAGCTTGGATACGACTAGTTACGAGCAGTACTTC. Its protein product is CASSLDTTSYEQYF.